These 10 T cell receptor beta chains were sequenced from one sample in a study of T-cell reconstitution after alpha-beta-depleted transplantation in children. It was with unique molecular identifiers that the TCRbeta library was prepared. TCRdb redid the calling of the PCR reads with MiXCR, one entry per CDR3 protein. The table lists about 690,000 distinct CDR3 sequences, roughly 17% of them singletons. This specimen consisted of PBMCs from the stem cell graft donor, obtained from the stem cell graft. The receptors stem from a human donor who donated a stem cell graft to a child with acute myeloid leukemia.

In its sample, this clonotype was seen a few times. The V gene is TRBV29-1, the J gene TRBJ2-7; 7 bases match TRBD2. Germline loops: CDR1 SQVTM, CDR2 ANQGSEA. CDR3 size: 13 residues. V lost 6 bases and J lost 3; bases outside the gene matches: 8. DNA for the CDR3: TGCAGCGTCGAGCGGGACGGCCACTACGAGCAGTACTTC. This gives the protein CSVERDGHYEQYF.

This clonotype showed up just a few times. The V call is TRBV24-1, the J call TRBJ1-1; D is ambiguous. CDR1 and CDR2 (germline): KGHDR, SFDVKD. Between the trimmed V and J ends, which lost 5 bases and 4 bases, there was a span of 10 bases. The CDR3 contains 13 residues. The CDR3 DNA reads as TGTGCCACCAGTGGGGCGGGGTTCACTGAAGCTTTCTTT. It is translated as CATSGAGFTEAFF.

The table lists this clonotype with many counts. The rearrangement uses TRBV7-3 and TRBJ1-1, with TRBD1 identical over 10 bases. This CDR3 comprises 15 residues. J was trimmed by 2 bases and V by 6 bases; bases with no gene match: 6. Germline V lookup: CDR1 SGHTA, CDR2 FQGTGA. CDR3 loop: CASSLTGGGNTEAFF. In DNA form, the CDR3 reads TGTGCCAGCAGTCTGACAGGGGGCGGTAACACTGAAGCTTTCTTT.

This clonotype was counted many times. The rearrangement uses TRBV20-1 and TRBJ1-5; TRBD1 might be the D (5 bases). Germline values: CDR1 DFQATT, CDR2 SNEGSKA (reference sequence). CDR3 size: 13 residues. V was clipped by 5 bases and J by 6 bases, with 14 bases between them. This chain's CDR3 is CSAAGTSTQPQHF. In DNA form, the CDR3 reads TGCAGTGCTGCTGGGACCTCGACTCAGCCCCAGCATTTT.

This clonotype was seen many times. The V call is TRBV7-2, the J call TRBJ1-2; no firm D call. Between the trimmed V and J ends, which lost 2 bases and 4 bases, there was a span of 5 bases. CDR3 length equals 12 residues. CDR1 and CDR2 (germline): SGHTA, FQGNSA. The CDR3 bases are TGTGCCAGCAGCTTACCCAGCTATGGCTACACCTTC. Translation: CASSLPSYGYTF.

The table lists this clonotype with many counts. V is TRBV7-6 and J is TRBJ2-1; TRBD2 is a possible D gene (6 bases). This CDR3 is 14 amino acids long. Germline V gene data show CDR1 as SGHVS and CDR2 as FNYEAQ. V was clipped by 1 base and J by 6 bases, with 10 bases between them. CDR3 nucleotides: TGTGCCAGCAGCTTAGAGGCGGGACTCAATGAGCAGTTCTTC. It is translated as CASSLEAGLNEQFF.

In its sample, this clonotype was seen a few times. A read error is possible here, since a much larger clone lies one base away. This chain connects TRBV7-2 to TRBJ1-5; D ambiguous. The CDR3 contains 13 residues. Trimming took off 1 base at V and 4 bases at J, with 5 bases between the two ends. The germline V gene has CDR1 SGHTA and CDR2 FQGNSA. The CDR3 protein is CASSLVRNQPQHF. In DNA, the CDR3 is TGTGCCAGCAGCTTAGTAAGGAATCAGCCCCAGCATTTT.

As DNA, the CDR3 is TGTGCCACCAGCAGTGCGCCCGCGACGGGGCCCGTTGAAGAGACCCAGTACTTC. The encoded protein is CATSSAPATGPVEETQYF. The rearrangement links TRBV15 to TRBJ2-5, with D perhaps being TRBD1 or TRBD2 (5 bases each). Trimming removed 3 bases from V and 3 bases from J, with 23 bases in between. Germline CDR1 LNHNV, CDR2 YYDKDF (reference sequence). The CDR3 is 18 residues long.

V usage is TRBV6-1 and J usage is TRBJ1-1; no clear D gene. There are 12 residues in the CDR3. The ends were cut back, 11 bases at V and 5 bases at J, with 15 bases in the middle. Germline loops: CDR1 MNHNS, CDR2 SASEGT. CDR3 sequence: CAERGSLTEAFF. The CDR3 DNA sequence: TGTGCCGAACGCGGCAGTTTGACTGAAGCTTTCTTT.

V and J are TRBV20-1 and TRBJ2-4, with D maybe TRBD2 (5 bases). Germline assignment: CDR1 DFQATT and CDR2 SNEGSKA (reference sequence). The CDR3 sequence is 15 residues long. V lost 0 bases and J 0 bases, leaving 9 bases between the germline ends. The CDR3 bases are TGCAGTGCTAGAGATGGAGGAGTAGCCAAAAACATTCAGTACTTC. Its protein is CSARDGGVAKNIQYF.